This T cell receptor (beta chain) was obtained from a study of shared clonotypes between healthy human individuals. Study overall: The study drew on a couple of women and a few men aged 18 to 49 as donors.

Study-level points and caveats: Sampling involved blood alone; tissue repertoires likely differ. It was the non-shared clonotypes that had lower generation probabilities than clonotypes shared by all four donors. Memory subsets generally showed smaller estimated richness than naive subsets did.

As regards this clone: Its antigen is still unknown.

Naive CD8 populations comprised CD45RO-negative cells positively selected for CCR7, excluding terminally differentiated effector memory CD45RA+ cells. The CDR3 consists of 14 residues. In germline, CDR1 is MNHEY, CDR2 SMNVEV (reference sequence). Trimming at V came to 4 bases and at J to 5 bases, leaving 4 bases not matched to a gene. This table comes from immunoSEQ multiplex PCR, and its TCRdb copy is limited to in-frame clones, with some not included. This repertoire shows about 2.2 million clones, roughly 95% found once; its top ten account for roughly 1.7%. This receptor was identified in a man younger than 35 in good health. Some clones in this sample may be carry-over from other donors' samples. J is TRBJ2-7 and V is TRBV27, with 11 bases lining up with TRBD1. The sample comprised naive CD8+ T cells from PBMCs. The CDR3 here is CASSWTGGMNEQYF. The CDR3 coding sequence is TGTGCCAGCAGTTGGACAGGGGGCATGAACGAGCAGTACTTC.